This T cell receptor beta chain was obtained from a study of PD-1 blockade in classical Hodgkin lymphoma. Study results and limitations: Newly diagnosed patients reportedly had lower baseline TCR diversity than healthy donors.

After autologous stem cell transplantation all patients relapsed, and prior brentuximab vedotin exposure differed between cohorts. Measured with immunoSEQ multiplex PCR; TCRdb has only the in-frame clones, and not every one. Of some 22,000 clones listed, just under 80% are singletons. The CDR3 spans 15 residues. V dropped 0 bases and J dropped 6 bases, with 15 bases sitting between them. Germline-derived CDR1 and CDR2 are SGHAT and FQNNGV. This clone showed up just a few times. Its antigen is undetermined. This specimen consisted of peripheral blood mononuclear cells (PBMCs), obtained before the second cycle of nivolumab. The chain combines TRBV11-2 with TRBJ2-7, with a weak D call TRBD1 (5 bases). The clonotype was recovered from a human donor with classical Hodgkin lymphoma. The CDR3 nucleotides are TGTGCCAGCAGCTTAGAAGGGGTTATTCCGCTCGAGCAGTACTTC. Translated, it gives CASSLEGVIPLEQYF.